A selection of T cell receptor beta chains follows, all from one sample in a study of T-cell memory formation after mild COVID-19. TCRdb re-derived calls from the 5' RACE reads in MiXCR, one entry per CDR3 protein. The table has 170,000 or so distinct CDR3 sequences, 25% to 40% seen once. The sample comprised PBMCs or a T cell subset sorted from them (not recorded which). The receptors derive from an adult woman who had mild COVID-19 (a few samples of this study predate the infection). Cell type and time point are not known. Each CDR3 is given with its conserved first and last residue. The D gene is left open where the match is weak. A row's size may be missing; if present it is once, few, many or a size class.

clone size	V gene	D gene	J gene	CDR3 DNA	CDR3 protein
few	TRBV25-1	TRBD1	TRBJ2-3	TGTGCCAGCAGTACAGGGGCAGACACAGATACGCAGTATTTT	CASSTGADTDTQYF
few	TRBV5-1	TRBD1	TRBJ2-5	TGCGCCAGCAGCGCCGAGGCAGGGGGAGAGACCCAGTACTTC	CASSAEAGGETQYF
.	TRBV6-5	TRBD2	TRBJ2-5	TGTGCCAGCAGACCCGGGACTAGCGGGGTCGAGACCCAGTACTTC	CASRPGTSGVETQYF
.	TRBV30	.	TRBJ2-5	TGTGCCTGGAGTAAGTGGGAGACCCAGTACTTC	CAWSKWETQYF
.	TRBV7-9	.	TRBJ2-3	TGTGCCAGCAGCCCCAAGATCACAGATACGCAGTATTTT	CASSPKITDTQYF
.	TRBV19	TRBD1	TRBJ1-5	TGTGCCAGTAGTATAGGACAGGGGGGCGTTCAGCCCCAGCATTTT	CASSIGQGGVQPQHF
.	TRBV7-8	.	TRBJ2-1	TGTGCCAGCAGCTTCTTTCGACTAGGGGGGTACAATGAGCAGTTCTTC	CASSFFRLGGYNEQFF
few	TRBV5-5	.	TRBJ1-2	TGTGCCAGCAGCTTGGACCCCGCGAGGCAGGGAGTCGATGGCTACACCTTC	CASSLDPARQGVDGYTF
few	TRBV11-2	.	TRBJ2-7	TGTGCCAGCAGCCTCCGACAGGCCAGCTCCTACGAGCAGTACTTC	CASSLRQASSYEQYF
.	TRBV6-6	.	TRBJ1-4	TGTGCCAGCATCCGGGACCCAAGCGAAAAACTGTTTTTT	CASIRDPSEKLFF
.	TRBV29-1	TRBD1	TRBJ1-1	TGCAGCGTTGACAGGGGGGACACTGAAGCTTTCTTT	CSVDRGDTEAFF
.	TRBV6-5	TRBD2	TRBJ2-7	TGTGCCAGCATGCCCCTAGCGGGAGCGGGCGAGCAGTACTTC	CASMPLAGAGEQYF
.	TRBV15	.	TRBJ2-1	TGTGCCACCGGTGAAAGGGTAAGGCTTGGTTATAACTACAATGAGCAGTTCTTC	CATGERVRLGYNYNEQFF
few	TRBV12-5	.	TRBJ2-1	TGTGCTAGTGAAGGCCGGGGAAAGTCAGGGAACAATGAGCAGTTCTTC	CASEGRGKSGNNEQFF
few	TRBV5-1	.	TRBJ2-4	TGCGCCAGCAGCTTGGACCTGTCCCAAAACATTCAGTACTTC	CASSLDLSQNIQYF
few	TRBV4-2	TRBD2	TRBJ2-7	TGTGCCAGCAGCCAAGGTAGCGGGAGCGGATACGAGCAGTACTTC	CASSQGSGSGYEQYF
few	TRBV20-1	.	TRBJ1-5	TGCAGTGCTAGTCTTGGAGGTAGCAATCAGCCCCAGCATTTT	CSASLGGSNQPQHF
few	TRBV29-1	TRBD2	TRBJ2-7	TGCAGCGTTGATCGACTAGCGGGAGTCGGGTACGAGCAGTACTTC	CSVDRLAGVGYEQYF
.	TRBV3-1	.	TRBJ2-5	TGTGCCAGCAGCCAAGACGTCAGTACCCAGTACTTC	CASSQDVSTQYF
.	TRBV12-3/TRBV12-4	TRBD1	TRBJ1-1	TGTGCCAGCAGTCATACAGGGGTTGGGACTGAAGCTTTCTTT	CASSHTGVGTEAFF
.	TRBV20-1	.	TRBJ2-7	TGCAGTGCTAATCCGGGCGCCGGCTCCTACGAGCAGTACTTC	CSANPGAGSYEQYF
few	TRBV11-3	.	TRBJ1-1	TGTGCCAGCAGCTTATACGTAGGGTCCTCGGGGTACACTGAAGCTTTCTTT	CASSLYVGSSGYTEAFF
.	TRBV27	.	TRBJ2-7	TGTGCCAGCAGTAAGGGTGCCGAGCAGTACTTC	CASSKGAEQYF
.	TRBV5-1	.	TRBJ1-2	TGCGCCAGCAGCTCCCATGGACCTTTAAACTATGGCTACACCTTC	CASSSHGPLNYGYTF
.	TRBV7-2	.	TRBJ2-7	TGTGCCAGCAGCCCTGCATGGGTGATGTACTTC	CASSPAWVMYF
few	TRBV19	.	TRBJ2-6	TGTGCCAGTAGTATCCGCACAGGGTCCGGGGCCAACGTCCTGACTTTC	CASSIRTGSGANVLTF
.	TRBV12-3/TRBV12-4	TRBD2	TRBJ2-4	TGTGCCAGCAGGCGGGCGGGGGTAAAAAACATTCAGTACTTC	CASRRAGVKNIQYF
.	TRBV4-3	TRBD1	TRBJ2-1	TGCGCCAGCAGCTCAGGGGGTTACAATGAGCAGTTCTTC	CASSSGGYNEQFF
few	TRBV7-7	.	TRBJ2-5	TGTGCTAGCAGCGCAGGACAGTTAGAGACCCAGTACTTC	CASSAGQLETQYF
.	TRBV5-6	.	TRBJ2-3	TGTGCCAGCAGCTCCCACCCCAAGGATACGCAGTATTTT	CASSSHPKDTQYF
few	TRBV4-1	TRBD1	TRBJ1-4	TGCGCCAGCAGCCAAAAGGGGGCCGTTGAAAAACTGTTTTTT	CASSQKGAVEKLFF
few	TRBV7-2	.	TRBJ1-6	TGTGCCAGCAGCCCGATACGGGACTTTAATTCACCCCTCCACTTT	CASSPIRDFNSPLHF
.	TRBV24-1	.	TRBJ2-6	TGTGCCACCAGTGATTTGCAAGAGGGGACCAACGTCCTGACTTTC	CATSDLQEGTNVLTF
.	TRBV12-3/TRBV12-4	.	TRBJ1-2	TGTGCCAGCAGTCCCGGACAGATCAGCTATGGCTACACCTTC	CASSPGQISYGYTF
.	TRBV24-1	TRBD1	TRBJ1-2	TGTGCCACCAGTGATTTAAGACAGGGTGGCTACACCTTC	CATSDLRQGGYTF
few	TRBV20-1	TRBD1	TRBJ2-7	TGCAGTGCTACCCCCGACAGGGTGGGAATCGAGCAGTACTTC	CSATPDRVGIEQYF
many	TRBV12-3/TRBV12-4	.	TRBJ2-1	TGTGCCAGCATTCGGGAGCCCTACAATGAGCAGTTCTTC	CASIREPYNEQFF
.	TRBV3-1	TRBD2	TRBJ2-2	TGTGCCAGCAGCCTGACTAGCGGGAGTCAAACCGGGGAGCTGTTTTTT	CASSLTSGSQTGELFF
.	TRBV23-1	.	TRBJ2-1	TGCGCCAGCAGCGGGAATGAGCAGTTCTTC	CASSGNEQFF
.	TRBV2	TRBD1	TRBJ1-2	TGTGCCAGCAGCGAACAGGGGAACTATGGCTACACCTTC	CASSEQGNYGYTF
.	TRBV11-2	.	TRBJ2-3	TGTGCCAGCAGGAGGCGGGAAGGCACAGATACGCAGTATTTT	CASRRREGTDTQYF
few	TRBV9	TRBD1	TRBJ1-2	TGTGCCAGCAGCAATAAGGGGGCGCGGTCGACGAACTATGGCTACACCTTC	CASSNKGARSTNYGYTF
few	TRBV27	TRBD2	TRBJ2-1	TGTGCCAGCTCGAGGCTAGCGGCCTTCAATGAGCAGTTCTTC	CASSRLAAFNEQFF
.	TRBV7-3	.	TRBJ2-4	TGTGCCAGCAGCTTCTTTCAGCCCAAAAACATTCAGTACTTC	CASSFFQPKNIQYF
few	TRBV7-2	.	TRBJ2-1	TGTGCCAGCAGCTTGACCGTTTACAATGAGCAGTTCTTC	CASSLTVYNEQFF
.	TRBV19	TRBD1	TRBJ1-2	TGTGCCAGTAGCCGCCGGGACAGGGGAAACTATGGCTACACCTTC	CASSRRDRGNYGYTF